The 27 T cell receptor beta chains presented below share a single source sample, sequenced in a study of OX40 agonist ivuxolimab in advanced cancers. Clones were read by immunoSEQ multiplex PCR, and TCRdb kept only the in-frame ones, dropping some. The table shows 55,000 to 75,000 clones, with around 83% occurring only once. The material was CD4+ or CD8+ T cells sorted from blood, obtained in a trial of the OX40 agonist ivuxolimab. The source is an adult with an advanced solid tumor such as melanoma, head and neck, liver or kidney cancer.

CDR3 bases: TGTGCCAGCTCACCAGGTAGCGTCGCGTCCTACGAGCAGTACTTC. This encodes CASSPGSVASYEQYF. The chain couples TRBV18 to TRBJ2-7, with D possibly being TRBD2 (5 bases). CDR3 size: 15 residues. CDR1 is KGHSH, CDR2 LQKENI, per germline. V lost 2 bases to trimming and J lost 1 base, with 12 bases between them. The entire variable domain, with the rest obtained from reference TRBV18 and TRBJ2-7, is as follows: NAGVMQNPRHLVRRRGQEARLRCSPMKGHSHVYWYRQLPEEGLKFMVYLQKENIIDESGMPKERFSAEFPKEGPSILRIQQVVRGDSAAYFCASSPGSVASYEQYFGPGTRLTVT.

The V call is TRBV13, the J call TRBJ1-1, with unresolved D. V lost 1 base and J 3 bases, leaving 6 bases between the germline ends. CDR1 and CDR2 from the germline V gene are PRHDT and FYEKMQ (reference sequence). The CDR3 contains 13 residues. CDR3 in DNA: TGTGCCAGCAGCTTAGTCCCTGACACTGAAGCTTTCTTT. It specifies CASSLVPDTEAFF. The full variable domain, in which reference TRBV13 and TRBJ1-1 provide the parts outside the CDR3, is AAGVIQSPRHLIKEKRETATLKCYPIPRHDTVYWYQQGPGQDPQFLISFYEKMQSDKGSIPDRFSAQQFSDYHSELNMSSLELGDSALYFCASSLVPDTEAFFGQGTRLTVV.

The gene calls are TRBV6-5 and TRBJ2-4, with 8 bases matching TRBD1. V lost 2 bases, J lost 8 bases, and 2 bases stayed unmatched. The CDR3 extends over 13 amino acids. Germline values: CDR1 MNHEY, CDR2 SVGAGI. The CDR3 loop is CASSYMTGDIQYF. DNA for the CDR3: TGTGCCAGCAGTTACATGACAGGGGACATTCAGTACTTC.

This clone was observed a few times. The V call is TRBV7-9, the J call TRBJ1-3; D perhaps matches TRBD1 (5 bases). The ends were cut back, 6 bases at V and 0 bases at J, with 15 bases in the middle. The germline V gene encodes CDR1 SEHNR and CDR2 FQNEAQ (reference sequence). This CDR3 comprises 16 residues. CDR3: CASRQKEDSSGNTIYF. The CDR3 nucleotides read TGTGCCAGCAGACAGAAAGAAGACAGCTCTGGAAACACCATATATTTT.

The J gene is TRBJ2-1, the V gene TRBV13; 8 positions agree with TRBD1. The V segment lost 5 bases and the J segment 1 base; nucleotides outside the gene matches: 4. This CDR3 is built from 15 residues. The germline CDR1 and CDR2 sequences are PRHDT and FYEKMQ (reference sequence). CDR3: CASSLGQGSYNEQFF. Written as DNA, the CDR3 is TGTGCCAGCAGCCTTGGACAGGGTTCCTACAATGAGCAGTTCTTC.

This clone came up once. This chain uses TRBV6-4 with TRBJ1-1, with D unresolved. Between the trimmed V and J ends, which lost 6 bases and 0 bases, there was a span of 8 bases. Germline V gene sequence: CDR1 MRHNA, CDR2 SNTAGT. The CDR3 covers 13 residues. In DNA, the CDR3 is TGTGCCAGCAGCGCCTTTATGAACACTGAAGCTTTCTTT. This sequence encodes CASSAFMNTEAFF.

V and J are TRBV2 and TRBJ2-3; D is perhaps TRBD1 or TRBD2 (6 bases each). Germline CDR1 SNHLY, CDR2 FYNNEI. V was trimmed by 6 bases and J by 14 bases, leaving 15 bases between them. The CDR3 loop spans 11 amino acids. The CDR3, as DNA: TGTGCCAGCAGGCCGGAGGGGGGAAGGTATTTT. Encoded protein: CASRPEGGRYF.

A few counts support this clone. The CDR3 region has the DNA TGCAGCGTTGTTGGGGCAGGGGGTGGTGAGACCCAGTACTTC. Protein sequence: CSVVGAGGGETQYF. This chain uses TRBV29-1 with TRBJ2-5, with TRBD1 matching 7 bases. The germline V gene has CDR1 SQVTM and CDR2 ANQGSEA. After removal of 4 bases from V and 5 bases from J, the junction contained 10 bases not matched to a gene. The CDR3 contains 14 residues.

The V call is TRBV19, the J call TRBJ1-1, with 8 positions matching TRBD1. Germline V lookup: CDR1 LNHDA, CDR2 SQIVND (reference sequence). This CDR3 contains 13 residues. Trimming cost V 0 bases and J 11 bases; bases outside gene matches: 5. The DNA of the CDR3 is TGTGCCAGTAGTATAGATTTCAGGGGGCCGGCTTTCTTT. Protein: CASSIDFRGPAFF.

The rearrangement joins TRBV6-5 to TRBJ2-1, with TRBD2 matching over 7 bases. Germline-derived CDR1 and CDR2 are MNHEY and SVGAGI. The CDR3 is made up of 14 amino acids. V shed 8 bases and J 2 bases; nucleotides not matched to a gene: 6. The CDR3 sequence: CASHGGSAYNEQFF. The CDR3 DNA is TGTGCCAGCCACGGCGGGAGTGCCTACAATGAGCAGTTCTTC.

The chain links TRBV19 to TRBJ2-2; the match to TRBD1 covers 8 bases. CDR1 and CDR2 (germline): LNHDA, SQIVND (reference sequence). V gave up 3 bases and J gave up 6 bases; unmatched junction bases: 15. The CDR3 loop spans 18 amino acids. The CDR3 bases are TGTGCCAGTAGTATCCCCGGTAGCAGGGGGCGAGTAGCCGGGGAGCTGTTTTTT. Translation gives CASSIPGSRGRVAGELFF. Using reference TRBV19 and TRBJ2-2 for the parts outside the CDR3, the full variable domain is DGGITQSPKYLFRKEGQNVTLSCEQNLNHDAMYWYRQDPGQGLRLIYYSQIVNDFQKGDIAEGYSVSREKKESFPLTVTSAQKNPTAFYLCASSIPGSRGRVAGELFFGEGSRLTVL.

The chain's CDR3 is CASSKNLALSTDTQYF. In DNA form, the CDR3 reads TGTGCCAGCAGTAAAAACCTAGCCTTAAGCACAGATACGCAGTATTTT. This chain connects TRBV2 to TRBJ2-3; D might be TRBD2 (5 bases). V gave up 5 bases and J gave up 0 bases, with 15 bases separating them. Germline CDR1 reads SNHLY; CDR2 reads FYNNEI. There are 16 residues in the CDR3.

This clone has more than one count but fewer than ten. DNA of the CDR3: TGTGCCAGCAGCCTGCACGGACAGTCCTATGGCTACACCTTC. Its protein product is CASSLHGQSYGYTF. The rearrangement links TRBV7-3 to TRBJ1-2; D is perhaps TRBD1 (6 bases). This CDR3 is built from 14 residues. Germline V gives CDR1 SGHTA, CDR2 FQGTGA. The ends were cut back, 5 bases at V and 4 bases at J, with 14 bases in the middle.

V and J are TRBV5-1 and TRBJ1-3, with D unresolved. The V gene lost 0 bases and the J gene lost 0 bases, with 10 bases spanning the gap. The germline V gene encodes CDR1 SGHRS and CDR2 YFSETQ. This CDR3 has 16 amino acids. The chain's CDR3 is CASSLGQRASGNTIYF. The CDR3 DNA reads as TGCGCCAGCAGCTTGGGCCAGCGAGCCTCTGGAAACACCATATATTTT. The entire variable domain, with the rest obtained from reference TRBV5-1 and TRBJ1-3, is as follows: KAGVTQTPRYLIKTRGQQVTLSCSPISGHRSVSWYQQTPGQGLQFLFEYFSETQRNKGNFPGRFSGRQFSNSRSEMNVSTLELGDSALYLCASSLGQRASGNTIYFGEGSWLTVV.

V gene TRBV5-1 combines with J gene TRBJ2-5; TRBD2 aligns across 11 bases. The CDR3 covers 13 residues. Germline V lookup: CDR1 SGHRS, CDR2 YFSETQ. Unmatched junction bases numbered 0, after V lost 3 bases and J lost 5 bases. The CDR3 region is CASSWTSGETQYF. CDR3 DNA sequence: TGCGCCAGCAGCTGGACTAGCGGGGAGACCCAGTACTTC. The full variable domain, completed using reference TRBV5-1 and TRBJ2-5, is KAGVTQTPRYLIKTRGQQVTLSCSPISGHRSVSWYQQTPGQGLQFLFEYFSETQRNKGNFPGRFSGRQFSNSRSEMNVSTLELGDSALYLCASSWTSGETQYFGPGTRLLVL.

The V call is TRBV27, the J call TRBJ2-5, with 10 bases aligning to TRBD2. V was pared by 9 bases and J by 0 bases, with 7 bases of the junction left unmatched. This CDR3 comprises 15 residues. Germline CDR1 MNHEY, CDR2 SMNVEV (reference sequence). CDR3 sequence reads: CASSRTSGNQETQYF. CDR3 sequence (DNA): TGTGCCAGTTCGAGGACTAGCGGAAACCAAGAGACCCAGTACTTC.

V usage is TRBV18 and J usage is TRBJ1-2; D remains ambiguous. The CDR3 sequence is 13 residues long. Deletions cut 3 bases from V and 8 bases from J, with 13 bases between. Per the germline V gene, CDR1 is KGHSH and CDR2 is LQKENI. In DNA, the CDR3 is TGTGCCAGCTCACCCCCCACCCGCGAGGGCTACACCTTC. Protein product: CASSPPTREGYTF.

The chain has TRBV6-5 and TRBJ2-2; a possible D gene is TRBD1 (6 bases). The CDR3 runs to 14 residues. V gave up 2 bases and J gave up 5 bases, with 9 bases separating them. Germline lookup yields CDR1 MNHEY and CDR2 SVGAGI. Here the CDR3 reads CASSYSTGTGELFF. The CDR3 bases are TGTGCCAGCAGTTACAGTACAGGGACCGGGGAGCTGTTTTTT.

The rearrangement links TRBV27 to TRBJ2-1; possibly TRBD1 for D (5 bases). The CDR3 loop spans 13 amino acids. The germline V gene has CDR1 MNHEY and CDR2 SMNVEV (reference sequence). With 10 bases removed from V and 5 bases from J, the gap between germline ends came to 15 bases. CDR3 protein: CATRRAVNNEQFF. CDR3 nucleotide sequence: TGTGCCACCCGCAGGGCAGTTAACAATGAGCAGTTCTTC.

The gene calls are TRBV6-6 and TRBJ1-3; 9 positions agree with TRBD1. Germline V CDR1 and CDR2: MNHNY, SVGAGI (reference sequence). V lost 6 bases to trimming and J lost 14 bases; unmatched junction nucleotides: 17. This CDR3 contains 15 residues. The CDR3: CASSRSLDRGTRVYF. The CDR3 region has the DNA TGTGCCAGCAGCCGATCCTTGGACAGGGGAACGAGGGTATATTTT.

The chain employs TRBV4-2 and TRBJ1-2, with D unresolved. The CDR3 totals 15 residues. Germline V gene data show CDR1 as LGHNA and CDR2 as YNFKEQ. Trimming stripped 0 bases from V and 3 bases from J, with 11 bases between. The CDR3 DNA reads as TGTGCCAGCAGCCAAGATCTCGGGCCTTACTATGGCTACACCTTC. It encodes CASSQDLGPYYGYTF.

In its sample, this clone was seen a few times. The V gene is TRBV6-5, the J gene TRBJ1-1, with D possibly TRBD1 on 6 matching bases. Germline loops: CDR1 MNHEY, CDR2 SVGAGI. The ends were cut back, 5 bases at V and 6 bases at J, with 10 bases in the middle. The CDR3 runs 12 residues. Written as DNA, the CDR3 is TGTGCCAGCAGTCAGGGGAGCGCTGAAGCTTTCTTT. Its translation is CASSQGSAEAFF.

The chain combines TRBV5-5 with TRBJ2-3, with 9 bases aligning to TRBD2. Trimming took 0 bases from V and 3 from J; bases not matched to a gene: 2. CDR1 and CDR2 from the germline V gene are SGHKS and YYEKEE (reference sequence). The CDR3 extends over 15 amino acids. CDR3 amino acids: CASSLGSGRTDTQYF. Written as DNA, the CDR3 is TGTGCCAGCAGCTTGGGTAGCGGGAGAACAGATACGCAGTATTTT.

V gene TRBV5-1 combines with J gene TRBJ2-7, with a possible D match to TRBD1 (6 bases). The CDR3 is 14 amino acids. Germline CDR1 reads SGHRS; CDR2 reads YFSETQ. Trimming removed 0 bases from V and 6 bases from J, with 13 bases in between. DNA of the CDR3: TGCGCCAGCAGCTTGGGCCCTACAGGGCCCGAGCAGTACTTC. Amino acids: CASSLGPTGPEQYF.

The rearrangement joins TRBV11-3 to TRBJ2-2; possibly TRBD1 or TRBD2 for D (6 bases each). Germline lookup yields CDR1 SGHNT and CDR2 YENEEA. V lost 0 bases and J 7 bases, leaving 18 bases between the germline ends. The CDR3 spans 17 residues. CDR3 DNA: TGTGCCAGCAGCTTAGATCAGGCTAGGGGGGCCCACGGGGAGCTGTTTTTT. Translating it yields CASSLDQARGAHGELFF. The full variable domain, with the rest looked up from reference TRBV11-3 and TRBJ2-2, is EAGVVQSPRYKIIEKKQPVAFWCNPISGHNTLYWYLQNLGQGPELLIRYENEEAVDDSQLPKDRFSAERLKGVDSTLKIQPAELGDSAVYLCASSLDQARGAHGELFFGEGSRLTVL.

The rearrangement uses TRBV6-1 and TRBJ1-1; 7 nucleotides line up with TRBD1. J was trimmed by 1 base and V by 1 base; bases with no gene match: 3. Germline CDR1 and CDR2: MNHNS and SASEGT. The CDR3 loop spans 15 amino acids. As DNA, the CDR3 is TGTGCCAGCAGTGAAGACAGGGGTCGGAACACTGAAGCTTTCTTT. Translated, it gives CASSEDRGRNTEAFF.

CDR3 bases: TGCACCAGCAGTAATGCGGACTGGGGGTATGGCTACACCTTC. Amino acids: CTSSNADWGYGYTF. The chain recombines TRBV1 with TRBJ1-2. TRBV1 is given as a pseudogene. This CDR3 contains 14 residues.